Listed below are T cell receptor beta chains from one sample, sequenced in a study of blood T cells in healthy people across ages. TCRdb itself ran the 5' RACE reads through MiXCR, one entry per CDR3 protein. The table lists 1.5 million to 2 million distinct CDR3 sequences, about two fifths of them singletons, with 20% to 25% in the top ten. The sequencing sample was made of blood. Source of these receptors: a human donor in good health. The CDR3 runs from the conserved cysteine through the conserved F or W. D genes are given only for firm matches. Clone size is stated in some rows and not others, as once, few, many or a class when expanded.

v_gene: TRBV10-3
abundance: NA
j_gene: TRBJ1-5
d_gene: NA
CDR3aa: CAIRTGTDNEQFFGPGTQPQHF
CDR3nt: NA

v_gene: TRBV7-2
abundance: many
j_gene: TRBJ2-1
d_gene: TRBD1
CDR3aa: CASSRGQGGLEQFF
CDR3nt: TGTGCCAGCAGCCGGGGACAGGGCGGGCTAGAGCAGTTCTTC

v_gene: TRBV14
abundance: NA
j_gene: TRBJ2-5
d_gene: TRBD2
CDR3aa: CASSPTGGGGETQYF
CDR3nt: TGTGCCAGCAGCCCTACCGGGGGGGGAGGCGAGACCCAGTACTTC

v_gene: TRBV7-6
abundance: NA
j_gene: TRBJ1-1
d_gene: NA
CDR3aa: CASSLGFMTEAFF
CDR3nt: TGTGCCAGCAGCTTAGGGTTTATGACTGAAGCTTTCTTT

v_gene: TRBV24-1
abundance: NA
j_gene: TRBJ2-3
d_gene: TRBD1
CDR3aa: CATSDRDRAGTDTQYF
CDR3nt: TGTGCCACCAGTGATCGGGACAGGGCGGGCACAGATACGCAGTATTTT

v_gene: TRBV11-2
abundance: many
j_gene: TRBJ2-7
d_gene: NA
CDR3aa: CASSSGLLHEQYF
CDR3nt: TGTGCCAGCAGCTCGGGACTCCTCCACGAGCAGTACTTC

v_gene: TRBV5-1
abundance: NA
j_gene: TRBJ2-3
d_gene: NA
CDR3aa: CASSLTGHSTDTQYF
CDR3nt: TGCGCCAGCAGCTTAACAGGGCACAGCACAGATACGCAGTATTTT

v_gene: TRBV2
abundance: NA
j_gene: TRBJ1-6
d_gene: TRBD1
CDR3aa: CASIFFGPEGADSPLHF
CDR3nt: TGTGCCAGCATTTTCTTTGGCCCGGAGGGGGCGGATTCACCCCTCCACTTT

v_gene: TRBV24-1
abundance: few
j_gene: TRBJ2-3
d_gene: TRBD1
CDR3aa: CATGTGIRDTQYF
CDR3nt: TGTGCCACCGGGACAGGGATTCGCGATACGCAGTATTTT

v_gene: TRBV12-3/TRBV12-4
abundance: few
j_gene: TRBJ2-7
d_gene: NA
CDR3aa: CASSLRRFNEQYF
CDR3nt: TGTGCCAGCAGCCTCCGGAGGTTTAACGAGCAGTACTTC

v_gene: TRBV5-1
abundance: NA
j_gene: TRBJ1-1
d_gene: TRBD1
CDR3aa: CASSQGGESTEAFF
CDR3nt: TGCGCCAGCAGCCAAGGGGGCGAATCCACTGAAGCTTTCTTT

v_gene: TRBV29-1
abundance: NA
j_gene: TRBJ2-1
d_gene: TRBD2
CDR3aa: CSVDPGRGQFF
CDR3nt: TGCAGCGTTGACCCCGGGAGGGGGCAGTTCTTC

v_gene: TRBV7-2
abundance: NA
j_gene: TRBJ1-2
d_gene: NA
CDR3aa: CASSFGRPYGYTF
CDR3nt: TGTGCCAGCAGCTTCGGGCGGCCCTATGGCTACACCTTC

v_gene: TRBV20-1
abundance: many
j_gene: TRBJ1-4
d_gene: NA
CDR3aa: CSASPTRSATNEKLFF
CDR3nt: TGCAGTGCTAGTCCGACCCGTTCCGCAACTAATGAAAAACTGTTTTTT

v_gene: TRBV7-9
abundance: NA
j_gene: TRBJ2-1
d_gene: TRBD2
CDR3aa: CASSLDSGGTNEQFF
CDR3nt: TGTGCCAGCAGCTTAGATAGCGGGGGGACCAATGAGCAGTTCTTC

v_gene: TRBV20-1
abundance: NA
j_gene: TRBJ2-1
d_gene: TRBD2
CDR3aa: CSPATSGGIYNEQFF
CDR3nt: TGCAGTCCGGCGACTAGCGGGGGGATATACAATGAGCAGTTCTTC

v_gene: TRBV9
abundance: once
j_gene: TRBJ1-2
d_gene: TRBD1
CDR3aa: CASSAPPSPDRGLEGYTF
CDR3nt: TGTGCCAGCAGCGCCCCGCCCTCGCCGGACAGGGGGCTCGAGGGCTACACCTTC

v_gene: TRBV7-3
abundance: NA
j_gene: TRBJ1-6
d_gene: NA
CDR3aa: CASSLTGQVGRGDSPLHF
CDR3nt: TGTGCCAGCAGCTTAACTGGACAAGTTGGCAGGGGAGATTCACCCCTCCACTTT

v_gene: TRBV7-9
abundance: NA
j_gene: TRBJ2-7
d_gene: NA
CDR3aa: CASSPSNPLYEQYF
CDR3nt: TGTGCCAGCAGCCCCTCAAACCCCCTCTACGAGCAGTACTTC

v_gene: TRBV9
abundance: NA
j_gene: TRBJ2-5
d_gene: TRBD2
CDR3aa: CASSVGSGGGIQETQYF
CDR3nt: TGTGCCAGCAGCGTAGGCTCCGGCGGGGGGATCCAAGAGACCCAGTACTTC

v_gene: TRBV7-3
abundance: few
j_gene: TRBJ2-3
d_gene: TRBD1
CDR3aa: CASSPRGHGTDTQYF
CDR3nt: TGTGCCAGCAGCCCCAGGGGGCACGGCACAGATACGCAGTATTTT

v_gene: TRBV7-3
abundance: few
j_gene: TRBJ2-1
d_gene: NA
CDR3aa: CASSLSYVGINEQFF
CDR3nt: TGTGCCAGCAGCTTATCCTACGTAGGGATCAATGAGCAGTTCTTC

v_gene: TRBV2
abundance: few
j_gene: TRBJ1-5
d_gene: NA
CDR3aa: CASSDRVQPQHF
CDR3nt: TGTGCCAGCAGTGACAGGGTTCAGCCCCAGCATTTT

v_gene: TRBV7-9
abundance: once
j_gene: TRBJ1-3
d_gene: NA
CDR3aa: CASNHQGTGNTIYF
CDR3nt: TGTGCCAGCAACCACCAGGGGACAGGAAACACCATATATTTT